This T cell receptor beta chain was captured by sequencing in a study of blood T cell repertoires in COVID-19. On the study more broadly: COVID-19 samples collected from the United States, Italy and Spain covered acute and convalescent phases. Nucleic acid was either cDNA or gDNA, and it came from T cells, B-cell-depleted T cells, or PBMCs.

Germline CDR1 SGDLS, CDR2 YYNGEE. The CDR3 is made up of 17 amino acids. Losses at the gene ends were 4 bases for V and 7 bases for J; bases not matched to a gene: 12. TCRdb's table, derived via immunoSEQ multiplex PCR, lists solely in-frame clones and lacks some. Of roughly 87,000 clones in the sample, 60% to 80% are singletons; the top ten hold approximately 15%. The sample was peripheral blood. This TCR came from a woman of 80 years or more with acute or convalescent COVID-19. The chain is built from TRBV9 and TRBJ2-1, with TRBD2 matching over 12 bases. The CDR3 DNA reads as TGTGCCAGCAGCCCGACTAGCGGGGGAGATGTGAGGAATGAGCAGTTCTTC. It codes for CASSPTSGGDVRNEQFF.